The clone carrying this T cell receptor beta chain was observed a single time. The CDR3 contains 15 residues. Germline CDR1 is MNHEY and CDR2 is SMNVEV (reference sequence). The V and J ends lost 2 bases and 0 bases respectively, with 9 bases between them. The protocol was immunoSEQ multiplex PCR, while the TCRdb copy is restricted to in-frame clones and leaves out a portion. The sample includes a few hundred thousand clones, about 74% of them seen just once. The data are from a study of shared clonotypes between healthy human individuals. This TCR came from a man aged 25 to 40 in good health. The sequenced sample consisted of memory CD4+ T cells sorted from blood. Documented subset: CD45RA-negative fraction. The rearrangement links TRBV27 to TRBJ2-3; D is possibly TRBD2 (6 bases). CDR3 in amino acids: CASSLGGASTDTQYF. CDR3 in DNA: TGTGCCAGCAGTTTAGGAGGGGCCAGCACAGATACGCAGTATTTT.